This TCR beta chain was retrieved from a study of blood T cell repertoires in COVID-19. Method: immunoSEQ multiplex PCR; TCRdb's copy keeps in-frame clones and lacks some. The sample lists about 180,000 clones, almost 80% occurring once. This clone was found many times. CDR3 length: 13 residues. The J segment lost 6 bases and the V segment lost 4 bases, leaving 8 bases of the junction unmatched. Germline values: CDR1 SQVTM, CDR2 ANQGSEA. The TCR originated in a woman between 65 and 79 years old with acute or convalescent COVID-19. This rearrangement joins TRBV29-1 to TRBJ1-2; 7 nucleotides align to TRBD1. Sequenced input: peripheral blood. The CDR3, as DNA: TGCAGCGTTGCGCAGACAGGGTGGAATGGCTACACCTTC. This translates into CSVAQTGWNGYTF.